This entry describes one TCR beta chain. The repertoire was sequenced with immunoSEQ multiplex PCR; TCRdb's copy has only in-frame clones and lacks some. The table records millions of clones, about 95% of them present only once. This sample is drawn from a study of shared clonotypes between healthy human individuals. This CDR3 is built from 16 residues. CDR1 and CDR2 from the germline V gene are LGHNA and YSLEER. V was pared by 0 bases and J by 2 bases, with 6 bases of the junction left unmatched. Terminally differentiated effector memory CD45RA+ cells were excluded from the naive CD8 cells, which were CD45RO-negative and positively selected for CCR7.

The chain recombines TRBV4-3 with TRBJ1-2; 7 nucleotides align to TRBD1. Sequencing was performed on naive CD8+ T cells sorted from blood. This sequence was found in a man younger than 35 in good health. DNA for the CDR3: TGCGCCAGCAGCCAAGACCTGGCGGACAGGAACTATGGCTACACCTTC. Its protein product is CASSQDLADRNYGYTF.